Listed below are T cell receptor beta chains from one sample, sequenced in a study of blood T cell repertoires in COVID-19. Data came from immunoSEQ multiplex PCR; TCRdb stores just in-frame clones and leaves some out. The repertoire holds around 700,000 clones, with just under 90% as singletons. The sample taken for sequencing was peripheral blood. These receptors were collected from a woman under 30 with acute or convalescent COVID-19. Each CDR3 is given with its conserved first and last residue. A D gene is named only where the DNA matches it firmly. Rows may omit the clone size; those that give it use once, few, many or a size class.

clone_size d_call j_call v_call cdr3_aa cdr3_nt
. . TRBJ2-1 TRBV10-3 CAISETGEQFF TGTGCCATCAGTGAAACAGGAGAGCAGTTCTTC
. . TRBJ1-4 TRBV5-1 CASSVGFRTNEKLFF TGCGCCAGCAGCGTGGGTTTTCGGACTAATGAAAAACTGTTTTTT
. TRBD1 TRBJ2-1 TRBV5-1 CASSSDTGGEQFF TGCGCCAGCAGCTCGGACACAGGGGGTGAGCAGTTCTTC
once TRBD1 TRBJ1-1 TRBV19 CASTSGGVTEAFF TGTGCCAGTACGTCAGGGGGCGTCACTGAAGCTTTCTTT
. . TRBJ2-3 TRBV5-1 CASTPQGLDRPADTQYF TGCGCCAGCACCCCACAGGGTCTTGATCGGCCGGCAGATACGCAGTATTTT
. TRBD1 TRBJ2-1 TRBV6-5 CASSSNRGRRNEQFF TGTGCCAGCAGCTCCAACAGGGGCCGCCGTAATGAGCAGTTCTTC
. TRBD1 TRBJ2-2 TRBV6-2/TRBV6-3 CASSYPGQVNTGELFF TGTGCCAGCAGTTACCCCGGACAGGTGAACACCGGGGAGCTGTTTTTT
. TRBD2 TRBJ2-5 TRBV5-1 CASTGGGFFTETQYF TGCGCCAGCACTGGCGGGGGTTTCTTTACCGAGACCCAGTACTTC
. . TRBJ1-6 TRBV30 CAWKLKTDNSPLHF TGTGCCTGGAAACTAAAGACCGATAATTCACCCCTCCACTTT
. TRBD2 TRBJ2-3 TRBV19 CASSWGGGTDTQYF TGTGCCAGTAGTTGGGGCGGGGGAACAGATACGCAGTATTTT
. . TRBJ1-1 TRBV5-1 CASSLSGGASKDGAFF TGCGCCAGCAGCTTGTCTGGTGGAGCTTCTAAGGATGGGGCTTTCTTT
. TRBD2 TRBJ2-3 TRBV5-4 CASSLGLAGATDTQYF TGTGCCAGCAGCCTGGGACTAGCGGGGGCGACAGATACGCAGTATTTT
. TRBD1 TRBJ1-1 TRBV29-1 CSVVNVDRGRATEAFF TGCAGCGTTGTAAATGTGGACAGGGGGCGGGCGACTGAAGCTTTCTTT
. TRBD1 TRBJ1-6 TRBV29-1 CSVRQGSGSPLHF TGCAGCGTCAGACAGGGGTCGGGTTCACCCCTCCACTTT
few . TRBJ2-5 TRBV7-8 CASSLGLGETQYF TGTGCCAGCAGCTTAGGCCTCGGGGAGACCCAGTACTTC
once . TRBJ1-4 TRBV4-3 CASSQRLRATNEKLFF TGCGCCAGCAGCCAAAGGTTGCGGGCAACTAATGAAAAACTGTTTTTT
. TRBD1 TRBJ2-2 TRBV5-4 CASSPLVGQGALTGELFF TGTGCCAGCAGCCCGCTGGTGGGACAGGGGGCACTCACCGGGGAGCTGTTTTTT
few TRBD1 TRBJ2-7 TRBV5-5 CASSFTGEEQYF TGTGCCAGCAGCTTTACAGGGGAAGAGCAGTACTTC
. . TRBJ1-2 TRBV27 CASSPGNRNGYTF TGTGCCAGCAGTCCTGGGAACAGGAATGGCTACACCTTC
. TRBD2 TRBJ2-7 TRBV7-9 CASSVGPGLAEQYF TGTGCCAGCAGCGTAGGACCGGGACTAGCGGAGCAGTACTTC
. TRBD2 TRBJ2-1 TRBV9 CASSVSGGHSEDNEQFF TGTGCCAGCAGCGTAAGCGGGGGGCACTCTGAAGACAATGAGCAGTTCTTC
. . TRBJ1-1 TRBV15 CATSRDSRRNTEAFF TGTGCCACCAGCAGAGATTCGCGGCGGAACACTGAAGCTTTCTTT
. . TRBJ1-6 TRBV19 CASSIKGDLRSSYNSPLHF TGTGCCAGTAGTATTAAAGGGGACTTACGGAGCTCCTATAATTCACCCCTCCACTTT
. . TRBJ1-3 TRBV3-1/TRBV3-2 CASSPSRGNTIYF TGTGCCAGCAGCCCTAGTAGAGGAAACACCATATATTTT
. . TRBJ1-1 TRBV3-1/TRBV3-2 CASSQSKNTEAFF TGTGCCAGCAGCCAATCTAAGAACACTGAAGCTTTCTTT
. . TRBJ1-2 TRBV10-3 CAISSARSHYGYTF TGTGCCATCTCTAGCGCTCGTTCCCACTATGGCTACACCTTC
. TRBD1 TRBJ1-2 TRBV13 CASSLPSDRGSGGYTF TGTGCCAGCAGCCTCCCCTCGGACAGGGGTTCAGGCGGCTACACCTTC
. TRBD1 TRBJ1-2 TRBV4-3 CASSQGDRGVGYTF TGCGCCAGCAGCCAAGGGGACAGGGGGGTTGGCTACACCTTC
. TRBD1 TRBJ1-2 TRBV5-5 CASSLLEPRTGANGYTF TGTGCCAGCAGCTTGTTGGAACCCCGCACAGGGGCGAATGGCTACACCTTC
once . TRBJ2-7 TRBV21-1 CASSKGGIARLSYEQYF TGTGCCAGCAGCAAAGGGGGAATAGCCCGACTATCCTACGAGCAGTACTTC
once . TRBJ1-1 TRBV11-2 CASSFDAGRVNTEAFF TGTGCCAGCAGCTTCGACGCGGGACGGGTGAACACTGAAGCTTTCTTT
. TRBD1 TRBJ1-5 TRBV5-8 CASSFGQGARQPQHF TGTGCCAGCAGCTTTGGACAGGGGGCGCGACAGCCCCAGCATTTT
. . TRBJ1-4 TRBV7-9 CASSSSGFGEKLFF TGTGCCAGCAGCTCATCAGGGTTTGGTGAAAAACTGTTTTTT
. TRBD1 TRBJ1-5 TRBV4-1 CASSPIQQGAAQPQHF TGCGCCAGCAGCCCAATTCAACAGGGGGCAGCTCAGCCCCAGCATTTT
. . TRBJ2-7 TRBV28 CASSPRGGISYEQYF TGTGCCAGCAGTCCCCGGGGTGGGATTTCCTACGAGCAGTACTTC
. TRBD1 TRBJ1-2 TRBV6-5 CASSSTGTANYGYTF TGTGCCAGCAGTTCCACCGGGACAGCGAACTATGGCTACACCTTC
. TRBD1 TRBJ1-1 TRBV3-1/TRBV3-2 CASSRSTGEAFF TGTGCCAGCAGCCGATCGACAGGGGAAGCTTTCTTT
. . TRBJ1-6 TRBV9 CASSRQDYNSPLHF TGTGCCAGCAGTCGACAGGACTATAATTCACCCCTCCACTTT
. . TRBJ1-2 TRBV9 CASSQGRGSYGYTF TGTGCCAGCAGCCAGGGGAGGGGTTCATATGGCTACACCTTC
. TRBD1 TRBJ1-5 TRBV6-5 CASSMRQGGQPQHF TGTGCCAGCAGCATGCGGCAGGGGGGTCAGCCCCAGCATTTT
. . TRBJ2-1 TRBV11-2 CASSLDSEYNEQFF TGTGCCAGCAGCTTAGATAGCGAGTACAATGAGCAGTTCTTC
. . TRBJ1-6 TRBV19 CASSALQGGNSPLHF TGTGCCAGTAGTGCCCTACAGGGAGGGAATTCACCCCTCCACTTT
. . TRBJ1-2 TRBV30 CACRRGGALNYGYTF TGTGCCTGCCGGAGGGGGGGCGCCCTAAACTATGGCTACACCTTC